The 26 T cell receptor beta chains below were found in one sample sequenced in a study of T cell responses to AZD1222 COVID-19 vaccine. The repertoire was sequenced with immunoSEQ multiplex PCR; TCRdb's copy has only in-frame clones and lacks some. The data contain 150,000 to 200,000 clones, around 89% of them singletons. The source was peripheral blood, collected 28 days after the second dose of the MenACWY control vaccine. These receptors were collected from an adult who received the MenACWY meningococcal vaccine as a control.

The chain uses TRBV4-3 and TRBJ2-7, with D possibly called TRBD1 or TRBD2 (5 bases each). The CDR3 is 13 amino acids. CDR1 and CDR2 (germline): LGHNA, YSLEER. The ends were cut back, 2 bases at V and 4 bases at J, with 9 bases in the middle. Here the CDR3 reads CASSQFEGYEQYF. CDR3 in DNA: TGCGCCAGCAGCCAATTTGAGGGGTACGAGCAGTACTTC.

J is TRBJ2-3 and V is TRBV6-2 or TRBV6-3, with D tentatively TRBD2 (6 bases). The V end was cut by 5 bases, the J end by 1 base, with 13 bases between. The germline CDR1 and CDR2 sequences are MNHEY and SVGEGT. The CDR3 is 15 amino acids. The DNA of the CDR3 is TGTGCCAGCAGTCCCGGAGGGGCGCGCACAGATACGCAGTATTTT. As protein: CASSPGGARTDTQYF.

This rearrangement joins TRBV18 to TRBJ1-1; D might be TRBD1 (5 bases). The V gene lost 2 bases and the J gene lost 1 base, with 11 bases spanning the gap. This CDR3 comprises 15 residues. Germline loops: CDR1 KGHSH, CDR2 LQKENI. The CDR3 nucleotides read TGTGCCAGCTCACCATTCGGGACGGCGAACACTGAAGCTTTCTTT. Its translation: CASSPFGTANTEAFF.

The chain carries TRBV10-1 and TRBJ2-1; D unclear. CDR1 is WNHNN, CDR2 SYGVQD, per germline (reference sequence). Between the trimmed V and J ends, which lost 3 bases and 1 base, there was a span of 4 bases. This CDR3 region has 13 residues. The CDR3, as DNA: TGCGCCAGCAGTGAATATTCCTACAATGAGCAGTTCTTC. Encoded protein: CASSEYSYNEQFF.

The chain combines TRBV18 with TRBJ2-7; 13 bases are shared with TRBD2. The CDR3 sequence is 18 residues long. Germline V gene sequence: CDR1 KGHSH, CDR2 LQKENI. The V gene end was trimmed by 1 base and the J gene end by 2 bases; junction bases not matched to a gene: 8. The CDR3 spells CASSPLTRTSGGPYEQYF. CDR3 sequence (DNA): TGTGCCAGCTCACCACTCACAAGGACTAGCGGGGGACCCTACGAGCAGTACTTC.

V gene TRBV25-1 combines with J gene TRBJ2-5; 11 nucleotides align to TRBD2. V trimming: 5 bases; J trimming: 4 bases; junction bases outside the gene matches: 3. The CDR3 has 14 amino acids. CDR1 and CDR2 (germline): MGHDK, SYGVNS. This CDR3 is CASSTSGRGETQYF. CDR3 sequence (DNA): TGTGCCAGCAGTACTAGCGGGAGAGGAGAGACCCAGTACTTC.

The chain couples TRBV5-4 to TRBJ2-5; 8 positions agree with TRBD1. CDR1 and CDR2 from the germline V gene are SGHNT and YYREEE (reference sequence). V shed 3 bases and J 4 bases; nucleotides not matched to a gene: 2. The CDR3 covers 13 residues. The CDR3 nucleotides are TGTGCCAGCAGCTGGGGGACAGGAGAGACCCAGTACTTC. Translating it yields CASSWGTGETQYF.

The chain couples TRBV6-6 to TRBJ1-1; D not resolved. Trimming took off 5 bases at V and 6 bases at J, with 7 bases between the two ends. Per the germline V gene, CDR1 is MNHNY and CDR2 is SVGAGI (reference sequence). CDR3 size: 11 residues. Written as DNA, the CDR3 is TGTGCCAGCAGTCCGGTCCCTGAAGCTTTCTTT. As protein: CASSPVPEAFF.

The V and J genes are TRBV10-3 and TRBJ2-7, with D possibly being TRBD2 (5 bases). This CDR3 is 13 amino acids long. Looked up from germline, CDR1 is ENHRY and CDR2 is SYGVKD. The V end lost 9 bases, the J end lost 2 bases, and 14 bases lay between the germline ends. The CDR3 protein is CAIKRGLTYEQYF. CDR3 DNA: TGTGCCATAAAACGAGGGCTGACCTACGAGCAGTACTTC.

The chain carries TRBV30 and TRBJ1-4; D perhaps matches TRBD1 (6 bases). The CDR3 is 13 amino acids. Germline assignment: CDR1 GTSNPN and CDR2 SVGIG (reference sequence). V lost 4 bases, J lost 6 bases, and 12 bases lay in between. CDR3 loop: CAWTGAGYEKLFF. CDR3 sequence (DNA): TGTGCCTGGACAGGGGCGGGATATGAAAAACTGTTTTTT.

The V gene is TRBV28, the J gene TRBJ2-5; weak D call: TRBD2 (6 bases). Germline V gene data show CDR1 as MDHEN and CDR2 as SYDVKM. CDR3 length: 14 amino acids. V lost 5 bases to trimming and J lost 3 bases, with 13 bases between them. The CDR3 DNA reads TGTGCCAGCAGTGGGACTTGGATAAAAGAGACCCAGTACTTC. Translating gives CASSGTWIKETQYF.

The rearrangement links TRBV19 to TRBJ1-1; TRBD1 agrees at 10 bases. This CDR3 comprises 13 residues. Germline V CDR1 and CDR2: LNHDA, SQIVND (reference sequence). J gave up 1 base and V 9 bases, and 2 bases lay outside the gene matches. Here the CDR3 reads CASRDRGNTEAFF. DNA for the CDR3: TGTGCCAGCAGGGACAGGGGGAACACTGAAGCTTTCTTT.

V and J are TRBV7-9 and TRBJ2-1, with 10 bases identical to TRBD2. The CDR3 is 16 amino acids. The germline V gene encodes CDR1 SEHNR and CDR2 FQNEAQ (reference sequence). V dropped 1 base and J dropped 7; count of bases not matched to a gene: 7. The CDR3 DNA reads as TGTGCCAGCAGCTTAGTTGGTAGCGGGAGGTCAAATGAGCAGTTCTTC. It encodes CASSLVGSGRSNEQFF. The full variable domain, completed using reference TRBV7-9 and TRBJ2-1, is DTGVSQNPRHKITKRGQNVTFRCDPISEHNRLYWYRQTLGQGPEFLTYFQNEAQLEKSRLLSDRFSAERPKGSFSTLEIQRTEQGDSAMYLCASSLVGSGRSNEQFFGPGTRLTVL.

V gene TRBV5-4 combines with J gene TRBJ2-7; D possibly corresponds to TRBD2 (5 bases). This CDR3 region has 15 residues. Germline CDR1 SGHNT, CDR2 YYREEE (reference sequence). Trimming pared 0 bases from V and 0 bases from J, leaving 10 bases between. CDR3 sequence: CASSLDAGSSYEQYF. CDR3 bases: TGTGCCAGCAGCTTGGATGCGGGCAGCTCCTACGAGCAGTACTTC.

V is TRBV6-1 and J is TRBJ1-4; D gene unclear. CDR1 is MNHNS, CDR2 SASEGT, per germline. The V gene lost 3 bases and the J gene lost 7 bases, with 12 bases spanning the gap. The CDR3 spans 14 residues. The CDR3 DNA is TGTGCCAGCAGTGAGAATGGGCGAGGTGAAAAACTGTTTTTT. Translating gives CASSENGRGEKLFF.

V usage is TRBV6-5 and J usage is TRBJ2-7; 12 bases are shared with TRBD2. The CDR3 has 13 residues. CDR1 and CDR2 (germline): MNHEY, SVGAGI. With V trimmed by 7 bases and J by 7 bases, 5 bases remained unmatched. Here the CDR3 reads CASNLAGGTEQYF. CDR3 nucleotide sequence: TGTGCCAGCAACCTAGCGGGAGGGACGGAGCAGTACTTC.

This clone was counted once. The rearrangement uses TRBV4-3 and TRBJ2-4, with TRBD2 matching 8 bases. This CDR3 spans 18 amino acids. V lost 4 bases and J lost 3; bases outside the gene matches: 14. The germline V gene has CDR1 LGHNA and CDR2 YSLEER. The CDR3 protein is CASSLHATSGGDKNIQYF. The CDR3 coding sequence is TGCGCCAGCAGCCTTCACGCCACTAGCGGTGGGGACAAAAACATTCAGTACTTC.

The chain uses TRBV28 and TRBJ1-2; D possibly corresponds to TRBD1 (5 bases). CDR3 length equals 15 residues. V was clipped by 4 bases and J by 4 bases, with 16 bases between them. The germline gives CDR1 MDHEN, CDR2 SYDVKM. DNA of the CDR3: TGTGCCAGCAGTTCCCTCCAGGGCGGTGGCTATGGCTACACCTTC. Translated, it gives CASSSLQGGGYGYTF.

This chain joins TRBV6-5 and TRBJ2-5; D is possibly TRBD2 (5 bases). Trimming removed 5 bases from V and 0 bases from J, with 13 bases in between. The CDR3 is 15 residues long. Germline loops: CDR1 MNHEY, CDR2 SVGAGI. This CDR3 reads CASSPGWGDQETQYF. DNA of the CDR3: TGTGCCAGCAGTCCGGGGTGGGGAGACCAAGAGACCCAGTACTTC.

The chain links TRBV3-1 (or the pseudogene TRBV3-2) to TRBJ2-1; 8 positions match TRBD2. Germline V CDR1 and CDR2: LGHDT, YNNKEL (reference sequence). V lost 2 bases, J lost 8 bases, and 8 bases stayed unmatched. The CDR3 sequence is 15 residues long. The CDR3 reads CASSQRPSGFDEQFF. The DNA of the CDR3 is TGTGCCAGCAGCCAACGACCTAGCGGGTTTGATGAGCAGTTCTTC.

The chain recombines TRBV6-2 or TRBV6-3 with TRBJ1-5, with TRBD1 matching 9 bases. V lost 2 bases and J lost 5; bases outside the gene matches: 16. Per germline, CDR1 MNHEY and CDR2 SVGEGT. There are 19 residues in the CDR3. The CDR3 DNA is TGTGCCAGCAGTTACCCCGTCCCGGGACAGGGAAGGAGGGATCAGCCCCAGCATTTT. Residues: CASSYPVPGQGRRDQPQHF.

The chain joins TRBV27 to TRBJ1-4; TRBD1 might be the D (5 bases). With 8 bases removed from V and 7 bases from J, the gap between germline ends came to 11 bases. Germline assignment: CDR1 MNHEY and CDR2 SMNVEV (reference sequence). This CDR3 region has 12 residues. As DNA, the CDR3 is TGTGCCAGCGGATTCAGGGTTGAAAAACTGTTTTTT. Its translation: CASGFRVEKLFF.

The chain is built from TRBV5-4 and TRBJ2-3, with a weak D call TRBD2 (5 bases). V lost 3 bases and J lost 1, with 6 bases in between. The CDR3 totals 13 residues. Looked up from germline, CDR1 is SGHNT and CDR2 is YYREEE (reference sequence). The CDR3 protein is CASSSGGTDTQYF. CDR3 nucleotide sequence: TGTGCCAGCAGCTCCGGGGGCACAGATACGCAGTATTTT.

The chain couples TRBV28 to TRBJ1-1, with 8 nucleotides matching TRBD1. Germline CDR1 reads MDHEN; CDR2 reads SYDVKM. Trimming removed 7 bases from V and 1 base from J; junction bases left unmatched: 5. This CDR3 is built from 14 residues. The CDR3 region has the DNA TGTGCCAGCAATCCGGGACAGGAGAACACTGAAGCTTTCTTT. Its translation: CASNPGQENTEAFF.

The CDR3 DNA is TGTGCCAGCAGTCCGAGGGACGGTAGCTCCTACGAGCAGTACTTC. It codes for CASSPRDGSSYEQYF. V gene TRBV27 combines with J gene TRBJ2-7; tentatively, D is TRBD1 or TRBD2 (5 bases each). Germline assignment: CDR1 MNHEY and CDR2 SMNVEV (reference sequence). The CDR3 consists of 15 residues. Deletions cut 5 bases from V and 0 bases from J, with 14 bases between.

The rearrangement joins TRBV27 to TRBJ1-4; no reliable D call. The CDR3 covers 12 residues. V lost 8 bases, J lost 8 bases, and 12 bases lay in between. Germline CDR1 reads MNHEY; CDR2 reads SMNVEV (reference sequence). The CDR3 protein is CASSEPGEKLFF. CDR3 DNA: TGTGCCAGCTCCGAGCCCGGGGAAAAACTGTTTTTT.